This T cell receptor (beta chain) appears in the sequencing data of a study of tissue T cells after allogeneic stem cell transplantation. This clone was seen more than once but under ten times. Mouse gene names and germline throughout. The sequenced fragment ends 1 residue before the CDR3 boundary, so the rest is inferred from the germline J gene. The CDR3 length is 15 residues. Germline lookup yields CDR1 KGHPV and CDR2 FQNQEV (reference sequence). V shed 0 bases and J 1 base; nucleotides not matched to a gene: 2. Time point noted: mouse harvest day 7 after allogeneic transplant. The graft held 10^6 splenic CD5+ T cells and 10^7 T-cell-depleted bone marrow cells. Data came from immunoSEQ multiplex PCR; TCRdb stores just in-frame clones and leaves some out. Altogether about 11,000 clones are present, 35% to 45% being singletons, with the ten largest covering under 2%.

Sequencing input: skin. This TCR was recovered from a female BALB/c mouse given C57BL/6 T cells with graft-versus-host disease after an allogeneic hematopoietic cell transplant. The J gene is TRBJ1-1, the V gene TRBV26, with TRBD1 identical over 7 bases. This CDR3 reads CASSLSPGGNTEVFF. Incomplete CDR3 DNA: TGTGCCAGCAGTCTGTCGCCAGGGGGAAACACAGAAGTCTTC.